This T cell receptor (beta chain) comes out of a study of OX40 agonist ivuxolimab in advanced cancers. Background on the study: Every patient in dose escalation had hepatocellular carcinoma, melanoma, renal cell or head and neck cancer.

Clones were sequenced by immunoSEQ multiplex PCR, and TCRdb holds only the in-frame ones, with some missing. The sample includes 70,000 to 80,000 clones, around nine tenths of them seen just once. The germline V gene encodes CDR1 PRHDT and CDR2 FYEKMQ (reference sequence). The CDR3 loop spans 11 amino acids. Trimming took 4 bases from V and 4 from J, leaving 4 bases between them. Sampling times: baseline, cycle 4 day 1, cycle 7 day 1. This sequence originates from an adult with an advanced solid tumor such as melanoma, head and neck, liver or kidney cancer. The chain is built from TRBV13 and TRBJ1-1, with no clear D. The starting material was CD4+ or CD8+ T cells sorted from blood, obtained in a trial of the OX40 agonist ivuxolimab. CDR3 region: CASSSGTEAFF. CDR3 sequence (DNA): TGTGCCAGCAGCTCTGGCACTGAAGCTTTCTTT.